The 12 T cell receptor beta chains reported below all come from one sample, sequenced in a study of shared clonotypes between healthy human individuals. Repertoires were generated with immunoSEQ multiplex PCR, while TCRdb's copy carries only in-frame clones and drops some. Altogether over a million clones are present, around 98% being singletons, with the ten largest covering roughly 0.42%. Sequencing was carried out using naive CD4+ T cells sorted from blood. Indicated subset: CD45RA+ positively selected. The origin of the receptors is a man aged 25 to 45 in good health.

Worth noting for this clone: The same CDR3 also results from other DNA sequences found in this sample. The rearrangement joins TRBV29-1 to TRBJ2-7; TRBD1 might be the D (5 bases). Per germline, CDR1 SQVTM and CDR2 ANQGSEA. The ends were cut back, 2 bases at V and 4 bases at J, with 9 bases in the middle. The CDR3 has 12 amino acids. The CDR3 region is CSVERGGYEQYF. CDR3 DNA: TGCAGCGTTGAAAGGGGTGGGTACGAGCAGTACTTC.

The chain is built from TRBV9 and TRBJ2-2; D is ambiguous. The CDR3 runs 16 residues. Trimming shortened V by 4 bases and J by 6 bases, and 19 bases separated the two germline ends. The germline V gene has CDR1 SGDLS and CDR2 YYNGEE. In DNA, the CDR3 is TGTGCCAGCAGCCCTCCACACAACAAGGGCCCCGGGGAGCTGTTTTTT. As protein: CASSPPHNKGPGELFF.

The chain joins TRBV11-2 to TRBJ2-7, with TRBD2 matching over 7 bases. V shed 8 bases and J 1 base; nucleotides not matched to a gene: 2. The CDR3 covers 12 residues. Germline V gene lookup returns CDR1 SGHAT and CDR2 FQNNGV. CDR3 bases: TGTGCCAGCGGGAGGGAGTCCTACGAGCAGTACTTC. Its translation is CASGRESYEQYF.

Concerning this clone itself: A junction end diverges from the germline sequence, so it may reflect a read error. The chain carries TRBV5-6 and TRBJ2-4, with a tentative D call TRBD2 (6 bases). The CDR3 length is 18 residues. Germline CDR1 SGHDT, CDR2 YYEEEE. The chain's CDR3 is CASSLEGQGLLAKNIQYF. In DNA, the CDR3 is TGTGCCAGCAGTTTGGAGGGGCAGGGCCTCCTAGCCAAAAACATTCAGTACTTC.

V is TRBV28 and J is TRBJ2-1; 8 bases match TRBD1. V gave up 6 bases and J gave up 7 bases; unmatched junction bases: 20. CDR3 size: 18 residues. Per germline, CDR1 MDHEN and CDR2 SYDVKM. The chain's CDR3 is CASRTKGPGTGIRNEQFF. In DNA, the CDR3 is TGTGCCAGCAGAACTAAGGGCCCCGGGACAGGCATCCGTAATGAGCAGTTCTTC.

The rearrangement links TRBV28 to TRBJ2-5; 7 bases line up with TRBD2. The CDR3 covers 15 residues. Germline V lookup: CDR1 MDHEN, CDR2 SYDVKM. V lost 10 bases, J lost 1 base, and 12 bases stayed unmatched. CDR3 coding DNA: TGTGCCACCAAATCGTTCTGGGGGGGCCAAGAGACCCAGTACTTC. This translates into CATKSFWGGQETQYF.

This sequence joins TRBV18 and TRBJ2-1; TRBD2 matches 9 bases. Germline loops: CDR1 KGHSH, CDR2 LQKENI. The CDR3 runs 17 residues. V lost 5 bases and J lost 4; bases outside the gene matches: 12. The CDR3 is CASSILSGTSTYNEQFF. The DNA for the CDR3 is TGTGCCAGCTCAATCCTTTCCGGGACTAGCACTTACAATGAGCAGTTCTTC.

This chain links TRBV7-2 with TRBJ1-2; D unclear. Trimming left V 2 bases short and J 7 bases short, with 11 bases between. CDR3 length equals 13 residues. In germline, CDR1 is SGHTA, CDR2 FQGNSA. The CDR3 nucleotides read TGTGCCAGCAGCTTATACCGACGGAGTGGCTACACCTTC. Protein: CASSLYRRSGYTF.

The rearrangement joins TRBV4-3 to TRBJ2-1; TRBD2 aligns across 9 bases. From germline, CDR1 is LGHNA and CDR2 YSLEER. The V and J ends lost 0 bases and 9 bases, in that order; junction bases with no gene match: 9. The CDR3 is 16 residues long. The chain's CDR3 is CASSQESLAGKGEQFF. The CDR3 DNA reads as TGCGCCAGCAGCCAAGAATCGCTAGCGGGAAAGGGTGAGCAGTTCTTC.

This rearrangement joins TRBV14 to TRBJ1-1, with no clear D. Germline V gene lookup returns CDR1 SGHDN and CDR2 FVKESK. CDR3 length: 14 amino acids. Deletions cut 0 bases from V and 9 bases from J, with 14 bases between. CDR3 coding DNA: TGTGCCAGCAGCCAAGACTTATCGCACCTTAAAGCTTTCTTT. Its protein is CASSQDLSHLKAFF.

This chain links TRBV6-6 with TRBJ2-1; no clear D gene. CDR1 and CDR2 (germline): MNHNY, SVGAGI (reference sequence). The V end lost 6 bases, the J end lost 3 bases, and 3 bases lay between the germline ends. The length of the CDR3 is 11 residues. The CDR3 sequence: CASRLYNEQFF. The CDR3 coding sequence is TGTGCCAGCAGACTCTACAATGAGCAGTTCTTC.

This chain links TRBV27 with TRBJ1-1, with 9 bases identical to TRBD1. The CDR3 runs to 17 residues. Germline V gives CDR1 MNHEY, CDR2 SMNVEV (reference sequence). With 1 base clipped from V and 1 base from J, the junction kept 7 bases outside the gene matches. CDR3: CASSLYDRGVRNTEAFF. The DNA of the CDR3 is TGTGCCAGCAGTTTATATGACAGGGGGGTAAGGAACACTGAAGCTTTCTTT.